A selection of T cell receptor beta chains follows, all from one sample in a study of blood T cell repertoires in COVID-19. Profiling relied on immunoSEQ multiplex PCR, and the TCRdb table lists in-frame clones only, not all of them. Of approximately 93,000 clones listed, around 89% were seen once; the top ten hold over 0.45%. The sequenced sample consisted of peripheral blood. The receptors come from a man aged 55 to 70 with acute or convalescent COVID-19. Each CDR3 is given with its conserved first and last residue. The D gene is left open where the match is weak. For some rows the clone size is stated as once, few or many, or as a class when expanded; others skip it.

d_call j_call clone_size v_call cdr3_nt cdr3_aa
TRBD1 TRBJ2-2 . TRBV29-1 TGCAGCGTTGAATTTATCGACAGGGGGAACACCGGGGAGCTGTTTTTT CSVEFIDRGNTGELFF
. TRBJ2-7 once TRBV29-1 TGCAGCGTTGGACAGGGAGGATACGAGCAGTACTTC CSVGQGGYEQYF
. TRBJ1-2 . TRBV29-1 TGCAGCGTTGGTGAGGATGGCTACACCTTC CSVGEDGYTF
. TRBJ1-5 . TRBV5-1 TGCGCCAGCAGCTTGTGGGTTACAGGAGGGTGCAATCAGCCCCAGCATTTT CASSLWVTGGCNQPQHF
TRBD2 TRBJ2-1 . TRBV4-1 TGCGCCAGCAGCCTTCAGACTAGCGGGAGGGCCTACAATGAGCAGTTCTTC CASSLQTSGRAYNEQFF
. TRBJ2-5 once TRBV7-8 TGTGCCAGCAGCCAAGTCGTTGAGGGAGAGACCCAGTACTTC CASSQVVEGETQYF
TRBD1 TRBJ1-4 once TRBV15 TGTGCCACCAGCACGGGACAGGGAAATGAAAAACTGTTTTTT CATSTGQGNEKLFF
TRBD1 TRBJ2-1 . TRBV27 TGTGCCAGCAGTAGGACAGGGGGGGTTGAGCAGTTCTTC CASSRTGGVEQFF
TRBD1 TRBJ2-7 few TRBV5-4 TGTGCCAGCAGCCATAAGGGACAGCCGACCTACGAGCAGTACTTC CASSHKGQPTYEQYF
TRBD1 TRBJ2-7 . TRBV5-6 TGTGCCAGCAGCGGGACAGGGTTCTCCTACGAGCAGTACTTC CASSGTGFSYEQYF
TRBD1 TRBJ2-7 once TRBV5-1 TGCGCCAGCAGCCCGGGGGGACAGGGGGCAATTTACGAGCAGTACTTC CASSPGGQGAIYEQYF
TRBD1 TRBJ2-7 . TRBV7-9 TGTGCCAGCAGCTTCCGGGACAGACCTTACGAGCAGTACTTC CASSFRDRPYEQYF
TRBD2 TRBJ2-1 . TRBV3-1/TRBV3-2 TGTGCCAGCAGTCTCCCTCCTGCGGCGGGAGGAAATGAGCAGTTCTTC CASSLPPAAGGNEQFF
TRBD1 TRBJ1-1 once TRBV3-1/TRBV3-2 TGTGCCAGCAGCCGAACAGGGGAGATGGGAGCTTTCTTT CASSRTGEMGAFF
. TRBJ1-1 once TRBV2 TGTGCCAGCAGTGAACGCGGGAAACTCATGAACACTGAAGCTTTCTTT CASSERGKLMNTEAFF
. TRBJ1-6 . TRBV5-1 TGCGCCAGCAGGGCAGTCGATAATTCACCCCTCCACTTT CASRAVDNSPLHF
. TRBJ2-1 . TRBV19 TGTGCCAGTAGTCGTCAGGGGCCCTACAATGAGCAGTTCTTC CASSRQGPYNEQFF
TRBD1 TRBJ2-3 . TRBV5-1 TGCGCCAGCAGCTTCACAGGGGGTGTCACATCTAGCACAGATACGCAGTATTTT CASSFTGGVTSSTDTQYF
. TRBJ2-3 . TRBV3-1/TRBV3-2 TGTGCCAGCAGCCAAGAGGGCGCGCAGTATTTT CASSQEGAQYF
TRBD1 TRBJ2-7 . TRBV5-6 TGTGCCAGCAGCTCGGACAGGGGGAGGGAGCAGTACTTC CASSSDRGREQYF
TRBD2 TRBJ2-5 . TRBV27 TGTGCCAGCAGTACCGGACTAGCGGGAGAGTTTGGGACCCAGTACTTC CASSTGLAGEFGTQYF
. TRBJ2-2 . TRBV5-1 TGCGCCAGCAGCTTGGCTCAGACAAACACCGGGGAGCTGTTTTTT CASSLAQTNTGELFF
. TRBJ1-5 few TRBV28 TGTGCCAGCAGTTTACAGGGGCCCAGCAATCAGCCCCAGCATTTT CASSLQGPSNQPQHF
. TRBJ1-2 . TRBV5-1 TGCGCCAGCAGCTCCCGGGCGGGGTTGAGCTATGGCTACACCTTC CASSSRAGLSYGYTF
TRBD1 TRBJ2-7 . TRBV18 TGTGCCAGCTCAGCCGGGACAGGTATCGAGCAGTACTTC CASSAGTGIEQYF
. TRBJ1-2 . TRBV18 TGTGCCAGCTCCCCGGGGCAGGGGCCCTCTAACTATGGCTACACCTTC CASSPGQGPSNYGYTF
TRBD1 TRBJ1-2 . TRBV5-8 TGTGCCAGCAGCCTTACCGGGACAGGGGATATGAGCTACACCTTC CASSLTGTGDMSYTF
. TRBJ2-3 . TRBV18 TGTGCCAGCTCACCACGAGGCACAGATACGCAGTATTTT CASSPRGTDTQYF
. TRBJ1-5 . TRBV6-9 TGTGCCAGCAGCTATTCCTCAGGGAAGAATCAGCCCCAGCATTTT CASSYSSGKNQPQHF
. TRBJ2-7 . TRBV24-1 TGTGCCACCAGTGATAGGAAGGGGGCCTACGAGCAGTACTTC CATSDRKGAYEQYF
TRBD1 TRBJ1-2 . TRBV5-1 TGCGCCAGCAGCGAAATACAGGGGGCGCTTGGCTACACCTTC CASSEIQGALGYTF
TRBD1 TRBJ1-2 . TRBV11-2 TGTGCCAGCAGCAAGGACAGGCGCAACTATGGCTACACCTTC CASSKDRRNYGYTF
. TRBJ2-5 . TRBV30 TGTGCCTGGAGTCGAGACTTACAAGAGACCCAGTACTTC CAWSRDLQETQYF
. TRBJ2-7 . TRBV9 TGTGCCAGCAGCGTGAATGAGTGGGGCGGCTACGAGCAGTACTTC CASSVNEWGGYEQYF
. TRBJ1-1 . TRBV6-1 TGTGCCAGCAGTGAAGCGCTCAATAGACAGGTTCGCACTGAAGCTTTCTTT CASSEALNRQVRTEAFF
. TRBJ1-6 . TRBV30 TGTGCCTGGAGAGGGGATGGGTTTCCTAATTCACCCCTCCACTTT CAWRGDGFPNSPLHF
. TRBJ2-2 . TRBV9 TGTGCCAGCAGCGTGCAGGGTTTTATTAACACCGGGGAGCTGTTTTTT CASSVQGFINTGELFF
TRBD2 TRBJ2-1 . TRBV7-9 TGTGCCAGCAGCTTAAGGATGGGTAGCGGGAGGAACCACAATGAGCAGTTCTTC CASSLRMGSGRNHNEQFF